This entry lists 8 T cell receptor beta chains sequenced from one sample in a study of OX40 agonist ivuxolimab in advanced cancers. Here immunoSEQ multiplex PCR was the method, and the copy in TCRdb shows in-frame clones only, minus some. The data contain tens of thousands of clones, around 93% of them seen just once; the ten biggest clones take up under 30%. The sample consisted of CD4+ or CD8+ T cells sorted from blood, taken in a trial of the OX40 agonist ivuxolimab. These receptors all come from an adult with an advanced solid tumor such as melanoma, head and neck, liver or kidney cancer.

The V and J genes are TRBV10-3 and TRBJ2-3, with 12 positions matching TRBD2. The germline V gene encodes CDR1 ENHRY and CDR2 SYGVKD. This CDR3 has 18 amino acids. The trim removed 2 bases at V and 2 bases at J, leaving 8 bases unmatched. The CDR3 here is CAISEARTSGTYTDTQYF. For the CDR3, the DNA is TGTGCCATCAGTGAGGCTAGGACTAGCGGGACCTACACAGATACGCAGTATTTT.

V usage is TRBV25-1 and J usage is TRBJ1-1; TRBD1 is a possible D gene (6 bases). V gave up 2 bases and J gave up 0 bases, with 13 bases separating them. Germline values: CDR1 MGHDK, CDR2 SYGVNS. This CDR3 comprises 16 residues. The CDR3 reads CASSEGGGGLNTEAFF. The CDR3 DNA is TGTGCCAGCAGTGAAGGGGGGGGCGGGTTGAACACTGAAGCTTTCTTT.

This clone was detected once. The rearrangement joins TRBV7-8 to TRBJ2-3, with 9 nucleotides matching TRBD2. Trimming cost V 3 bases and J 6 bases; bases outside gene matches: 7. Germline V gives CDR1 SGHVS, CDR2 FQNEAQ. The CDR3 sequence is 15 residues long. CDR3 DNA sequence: TGTGCCAGCAGCTTCTCCGGGACTAGCTCCGATACGCAGTATTTT. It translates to CASSFSGTSSDTQYF.

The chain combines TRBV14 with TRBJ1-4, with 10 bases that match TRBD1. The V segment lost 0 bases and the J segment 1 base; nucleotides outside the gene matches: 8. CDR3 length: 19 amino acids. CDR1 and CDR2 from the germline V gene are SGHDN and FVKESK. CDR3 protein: CASSQETGQGTLTNEKLFF. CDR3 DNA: TGTGCCAGCAGCCAAGAAACGGGACAGGGGACCCTAACTAATGAAAAACTGTTTTTT.

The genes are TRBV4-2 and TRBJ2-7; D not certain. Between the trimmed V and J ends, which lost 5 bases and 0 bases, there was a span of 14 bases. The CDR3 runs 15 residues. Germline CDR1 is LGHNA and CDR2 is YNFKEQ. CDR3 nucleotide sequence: TGTGCCAGCAGCTTGGCCCTGGGAAGCTCCTACGAGCAGTACTTC. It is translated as CASSLALGSSYEQYF.

Here the CDR3 DNA reads TGTGCCAGCAGTGAAGTAGCGGGATGGTCCTACGAGCAGTACTTC. Translating gives CASSEVAGWSYEQYF. V is TRBV6-1 and J is TRBJ2-7; 8 bases agree with TRBD2. CDR3 length: 15 residues. CDR1 and CDR2 from the germline V gene are MNHNS and SASEGT. Losses at the gene ends were 1 base for V and 1 base for J; bases not matched to a gene: 3.

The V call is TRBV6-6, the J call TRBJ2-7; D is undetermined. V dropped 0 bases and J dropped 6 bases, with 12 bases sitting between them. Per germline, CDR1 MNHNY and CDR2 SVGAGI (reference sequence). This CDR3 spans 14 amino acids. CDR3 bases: TGTGCCAGCAGTTACTCGAGAACCCGCCCCGAGCAGTACTTC. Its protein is CASSYSRTRPEQYF.

The CDR3 DNA reads TGCAGCGTTGTAATACAGGGCGATGAGCAGTTCTTC. It is translated as CSVVIQGDEQFF. V is TRBV29-1 and J is TRBJ2-1; D is possibly TRBD1 (6 bases). This CDR3 region has 12 residues. Trimming took off 4 bases at V and 8 bases at J, with 12 bases between the two ends. Germline V gene sequence: CDR1 SQVTM, CDR2 ANQGSEA.